Included here is one TCR beta chain sequence, with context. Its antigen is undetermined. The sample comes from a study of vaccination effects on CD4 cells after COVID-19. The germline V gene has CDR1 MNHNY and CDR2 SVGAGI (reference sequence). The V and J ends lost 3 bases and 1 base respectively, with 9 bases between them. This CDR3 comprises 14 residues. Using immunoSEQ multiplex PCR, the repertoire was profiled, and TCRdb retains in-frame clones only, with some absent. This sample has 35,000 to 45,000 clones, with around 67% found just once. Before any sequencing was done, the ViraFEST assay used viral peptide pools to expand antigen-specific CD4+ T cells. Following an approximately eleven-day culture, CD4+ T cells were purified. From March to December 2020, the person had a SARS-CoV-2 infection that was confirmed by PCR.

Sequencing was performed on CD4+ T cells from PBMCs cultured with a peptide pool, taken before COVID-19 vaccination. This clonotype was obtained from a human donor who had a prior SARS-CoV-2 infection. This chain links TRBV6-6 with TRBJ1-1; weak D call: TRBD1 (5 bases). The CDR3 is CASSYGAGNTEAFF. CDR3 DNA sequence: TGTGCCAGCAGTTATGGGGCAGGGAACACTGAAGCTTTCTTT.